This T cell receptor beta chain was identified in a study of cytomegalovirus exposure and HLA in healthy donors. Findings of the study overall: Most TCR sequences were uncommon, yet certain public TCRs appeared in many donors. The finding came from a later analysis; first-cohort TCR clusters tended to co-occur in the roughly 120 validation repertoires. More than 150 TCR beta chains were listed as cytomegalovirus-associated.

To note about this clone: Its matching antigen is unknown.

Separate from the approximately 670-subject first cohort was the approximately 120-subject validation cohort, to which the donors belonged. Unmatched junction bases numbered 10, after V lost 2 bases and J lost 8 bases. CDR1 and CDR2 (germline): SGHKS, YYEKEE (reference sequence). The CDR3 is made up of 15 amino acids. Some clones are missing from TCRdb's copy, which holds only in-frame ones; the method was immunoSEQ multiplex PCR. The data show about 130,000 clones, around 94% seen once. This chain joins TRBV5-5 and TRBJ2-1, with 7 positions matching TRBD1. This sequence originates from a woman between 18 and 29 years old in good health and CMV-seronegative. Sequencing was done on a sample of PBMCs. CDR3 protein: CASSFISGGMDEQFF. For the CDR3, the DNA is TGTGCCAGCAGCTTCATTTCAGGGGGAATGGATGAGCAGTTCTTC.